Below are 24 T cell receptor beta chains sequenced from a single sample in a study of blood T cell repertoires in COVID-19. Some clones are missing from TCRdb's copy, which holds only in-frame ones; the method was immunoSEQ multiplex PCR. Of some 340,000 clones in the sample, 90% to 95% were seen once. The sequenced sample was PBMCs or T cells enriched from blood (not recorded which). These receptors came from a woman aged 30 to 39 who had been exposed to COVID-19.

The chain links TRBV5-8 to TRBJ1-4; D gene ambiguous. V was clipped by 0 bases and J by 3 bases, with 9 bases between them. The CDR3 runs to 15 residues. Germline V gives CDR1 SGHTS, CDR2 YDEGEE. CDR3 DNA: TGTGCCAGCAGCTTGGCGGGTGGATCTAATGAAAAACTGTTTTTT. The encoded protein is CASSLAGGSNEKLFF.

The chain uses TRBV3-1 (or the pseudogene TRBV3-2) and TRBJ2-3, with D unresolved. CDR1 and CDR2 (germline): LGHDT, YNNKEL (reference sequence). The CDR3 runs to 15 residues. V lost 4 bases, J lost 2 bases, and 13 bases lay in between. As DNA, the CDR3 is TGTGCCAGCAGCCCCGTCCCCTCTTCCACAGATACGCAGTATTTT. Translating it yields CASSPVPSSTDTQYF.

V gene TRBV7-2 combines with J gene TRBJ2-7; a possible D gene is TRBD1 (5 bases). Germline V gene data show CDR1 as SGHTA and CDR2 as FQGNSA. CDR3 length equals 15 residues. Trimming removed 1 base from V and 4 bases from J, with 14 bases in between. CDR3 in amino acids: CASSLGAGFNYEQYF. The CDR3 bases are TGTGCCAGCAGCTTAGGCGCAGGGTTCAATTACGAGCAGTACTTC.

This sequence joins TRBV20-1 and TRBJ2-3; 10 bases agree with TRBD2. Germline loops: CDR1 DFQATT, CDR2 SNEGSKA (reference sequence). The V and J ends lost 3 bases and 4 bases, in that order; junction bases with no gene match: 7. The CDR3 length is 15 residues. The CDR3 region has the DNA TGCAGTGCTAGTTCTAGCGGGGGTCGGCCAGATACGCAGTATTTT. It codes for CSASSSGGRPDTQYF.

The genes are TRBV6-2 or TRBV6-3 and TRBJ2-2; D is undetermined. CDR1 and CDR2 (germline): MNHEY, SVGEGT. This CDR3 region has 14 residues. V was pared by 2 bases and J by 0 bases, with 4 bases between. In DNA form, the CDR3 reads TGTGCCAGCAGTTACACAGCGAACACCGGGGAGCTGTTTTTT. The encoded protein is CASSYTANTGELFF.

The V gene is TRBV10-3, the J gene TRBJ1-3, with 9 bases matching TRBD1. The germline CDR1 and CDR2 sequences are ENHRY and SYGVKD. This CDR3 spans 14 amino acids. V dropped 11 bases and J dropped 1; count of bases not matched to a gene: 6. CDR3 protein: CAGRDRVSGNTIYF. CDR3 bases: TGTGCCGGCCGGGACAGGGTTTCTGGAAACACCATATATTTT.

This rearrangement joins TRBV27 to TRBJ1-1; weak D call: TRBD1 (5 bases). The V end lost 3 bases, the J end lost 0 bases, and 8 bases lay between the germline ends. The length of the CDR3 is 14 residues. The germline V gene encodes CDR1 MNHEY and CDR2 SMNVEV (reference sequence). CDR3 sequence (DNA): TGTGCCAGCAGTTTCGGGGGGATGAACACTGAAGCTTTCTTT. As protein: CASSFGGMNTEAFF.

The V call is TRBV14, the J call TRBJ1-2; D may be TRBD1 (5 bases). The V gene's germline CDR1 is SGHDN and CDR2 FVKESK. V lost 1 base to trimming and J lost 2 bases, with 17 bases between them. The CDR3 sequence is 17 residues long. DNA for the CDR3: TGTGCCAGCAGCCAAGGGGGGGAGCCCACCAGAAACTATGGCTACACCTTC. Translating gives CASSQGGEPTRNYGYTF. Complete variable domain (other parts from reference TRBV14 and TRBJ1-2): EAGVTQFPSHSVIEKGQTVTLRCDPISGHDNLYWYRRVMGKEIKFLLHFVKESKQDESGMPNNRFLAERTGGTYSTLKVQPAELEDSGVYFCASSQGGEPTRNYGYTFGSGTRLTVV.

The chain joins TRBV19 to TRBJ2-1; 7 bases agree with TRBD1. This CDR3 has 15 residues. Germline assignment: CDR1 LNHDA and CDR2 SQIVND (reference sequence). Trimming removed 5 bases from V and 2 bases from J; junction bases left unmatched: 6. The CDR3 is CASSYRDSPYNEQFF. DNA for the CDR3: TGTGCCAGTAGTTACCGGGACAGCCCCTACAATGAGCAGTTCTTC.

The CDR3 DNA reads TGTGCCAGCAGTGACCCGACAGGGCCCACGGGGAACATTCAGTACTTC. Its translation is CASSDPTGPTGNIQYF. The rearrangement uses TRBV6-2 or TRBV6-3 and TRBJ2-4, with 7 nucleotides matching TRBD1. Trimming took 5 bases from V and 7 from J; bases not matched to a gene: 14. This CDR3 spans 16 amino acids. Germline CDR1 MNHEY, CDR2 SVGEGT.

CDR3 residues: CATSRDLKPGGGGTNEQFF. CDR3 nucleotides: TGTGCCACCAGCAGAGATCTGAAACCTGGTGGCGGGGGGACGAATGAGCAGTTCTTC. The V gene is TRBV15, the J gene TRBJ2-1, with 8 bases identical to TRBD2. Germline-derived CDR1 and CDR2 are LNHNV and YYDKDF (reference sequence). The CDR3 contains 19 residues. The trim removed 0 bases at V and 7 bases at J, leaving 17 bases unmatched.

The chain couples TRBV14 to TRBJ2-1; 8 nucleotides match TRBD2. The CDR3 spans 15 residues. With 2 bases clipped from V and 7 bases from J, the junction kept 7 bases outside the gene matches. Germline V gene sequence: CDR1 SGHDN, CDR2 FVKESK. The CDR3 DNA reads as TGTGCCAGCAGCCAAATCGGGGGGGCCCTAAATGAGCAGTTCTTC. Its protein product is CASSQIGGALNEQFF.

This clone was seen only a few times. The chain couples TRBV6-5 to TRBJ2-1, with D possibly matching TRBD2 (5 bases). Trimming cost V 8 bases and J 7 bases, with 18 bases left between them. CDR1 and CDR2 (germline): MNHEY, SVGAGI. The CDR3 sequence is 14 residues long. Here the CDR3 reads CASSRHPPGNEQFF. The CDR3 DNA reads TGTGCCAGCTCCCGGCACCCTCCGGGGAATGAGCAGTTCTTC.

V gene TRBV5-6 combines with J gene TRBJ1-1, with 7 nucleotides matching TRBD1. V trimming: 2 bases; J trimming: 4 bases; junction bases outside the gene matches: 5. The CDR3 loop spans 14 amino acids. Germline V CDR1 and CDR2: SGHDT, YYEEEE. CDR3 in DNA: TGTGCCAGCAGCTTCGCAGGGGGGAGCACTGAAGCTTTCTTT. It yields the protein CASSFAGGSTEAFF.

This chain joins TRBV28 and TRBJ2-7; maybe TRBD1 (5 bases). Germline-derived CDR1 and CDR2 are MDHEN and SYDVKM. The V end was cut by 6 bases, the J end by 2 bases, with 11 bases between. This CDR3 contains 13 residues. The CDR3 DNA follows: TGTGCCAGCAGCTCAGGGTTACCCTACGAGCAGTACTTC. Protein: CASSSGLPYEQYF.

This chain links TRBV27 with TRBJ2-1, with a possible D match to TRBD2 (6 bases). Trimming stripped 8 bases from V and 7 bases from J, with 21 bases between. The CDR3 is made up of 15 amino acids. Germline V gene sequence: CDR1 MNHEY, CDR2 SMNVEV (reference sequence). CDR3 protein: CASSFSTEGLNEQFF. DNA for the CDR3: TGTGCCAGCTCGTTCTCGACGGAGGGGTTAAATGAGCAGTTCTTC.

The J gene is TRBJ2-5, the V gene TRBV4-1, with 7 bases that match TRBD1. The CDR3 sequence is 17 residues long. Germline V gene sequence: CDR1 MGHRA, CDR2 YSYEKL. V gave up 2 bases and J gave up 3 bases; unmatched junction bases: 12. The CDR3 sequence: CASSQIGTGTAEETQYF. In DNA form, the CDR3 reads TGCGCCAGCAGCCAAATCGGGACGGGGACAGCTGAAGAGACCCAGTACTTC.

This clone is a singleton in its sample. This chain uses TRBV7-9 with TRBJ1-2; D might be TRBD1 (6 bases). The germline V and J ends were trimmed by 6 bases and 8 bases, with 19 bases remaining between them. Germline V gene sequence: CDR1 SEHNR, CDR2 FQNEAQ (reference sequence). The CDR3 extends over 14 amino acids. CDR3 amino acids: CASRDSDSRRGYTF. CDR3 bases: TGTGCCAGCAGGGACTCGGACAGCAGAAGGGGCTACACCTTC.

In this sample, this clone turned up once. This chain links TRBV19 with TRBJ2-3, with a weak D call TRBD1 (6 bases). V shed 3 bases and J shed 0 bases, with 13 bases lying between them. Germline values: CDR1 LNHDA, CDR2 SQIVND (reference sequence). The CDR3 spans 16 residues. For the CDR3, the DNA is TGTGCCAGTAGTATGTACAGGGCAGCTAGCACAGATACGCAGTATTTT. Its protein is CASSMYRAASTDTQYF.

This chain connects TRBV9 to TRBJ2-5; 10 bases match TRBD2. Germline V gene sequence: CDR1 SGDLS, CDR2 YYNGEE. CDR3 length equals 16 residues. V dropped 1 base and J dropped 2; count of bases not matched to a gene: 5. CDR3 in DNA: TGTGCCAGCAGCGTATCAAGCGGGGGGGTGCAAGAGACCCAGTACTTC. Amino acids: CASSVSSGGVQETQYF.

The CDR3 spells CASSSDSLNYGYTF. DNA of the CDR3: TGTGCCAGCAGCTCGGACAGTTTAAACTATGGCTACACCTTC. The chain joins TRBV7-2 to TRBJ1-2, with a weak D call TRBD1 (6 bases). From germline, CDR1 is SGHTA and CDR2 FQGNSA. Deletions cut 4 bases from V and 2 bases from J, with 11 bases between. The CDR3 extends over 14 amino acids.

This chain links TRBV7-9 with TRBJ1-1, with TRBD1 matching 7 bases. The germline V gene encodes CDR1 SEHNR and CDR2 FQNEAQ (reference sequence). J was trimmed by 4 bases and V by 3 bases; bases with no gene match: 5. This CDR3 spans 14 amino acids. DNA for the CDR3: TGTGCCAGCAGCTTCCCAGGGGGAGGCACTGAAGCTTTCTTT. It translates to CASSFPGGGTEAFF.

The chain couples TRBV12-3 or TRBV12-4 to TRBJ1-1; D remains unclear. This CDR3 contains 12 residues. The V and J ends lost 5 bases and 7 bases respectively, with 11 bases between them. CDR3 protein: CASSPPRGEAFF. Here the CDR3 DNA reads TGTGCCAGCAGTCCCCCGCGGGGTGAAGCTTTCTTT.

This chain connects TRBV9 to TRBJ1-1; 8 bases map to TRBD1. V gave up 2 bases and J gave up 5 bases; unmatched junction bases: 8. The CDR3 totals 15 residues. Germline assignment: CDR1 SGDLS and CDR2 YYNGEE. As DNA, the CDR3 is TGTGCCAGCAGCGTTAGCCAGGGGGCGGGGACTGAAGCTTTCTTT. This gives the protein CASSVSQGAGTEAFF.